The sequence of this TCR beta chain was determined in a study of T cells in Graves' hyperthyroidism and ophthalmopathy. Diagnoses were made from clinical symptoms, serum measures (thyroxine and TRAb), thyroid ultrasound and orbital computed tomography. TCR beta CDR3 regions were amplified from RNA transcripts. The HTBI primer set was used in a first-round RT-PCR of the TCR CDR3. TCRdb called the multiplex PCR reads again in MiXCR, with one record for every CDR3 protein. This table has around 600,000 distinct CDR3 sequences, 12% to 15% appearing once. A word on this clonotype: Its antigen remains unknown.

The CDR3 covers 22 residues. Between the trimmed V and J ends, which lost 0 bases and 3 bases, there was a span of 29 bases. From germline, CDR1 is LGHNA and CDR2 YSLEER. General observations from the study: Among thyroid clonotypes expanded above 0.001, most also appeared in blood.

This TCR derives from a woman aged 18-35 years with Graves' ophthalmopathy. Sequencing was done on a sample of blood. The chain combines TRBV4-3 with TRBJ2-2; TRBD2 is a possible D gene (5 bases). The CDR3 reads CASSQDPIAQPGLLPYTGELFF. The CDR3 DNA reads as TGCGCCAGCAGCCAAGACCCCATCGCGCAACCCGGACTCCTTCCCTACACCGGGGAGCTGTTTTTT.